There are a few counts of the clone carrying this T cell receptor beta chain. CDR1 and CDR2 (germline): LGHNA, YSLEER. The CDR3 sequence is 13 residues long. Trimming cost V 4 bases and J 4 bases, with 8 bases left between them. The protocol was immunoSEQ multiplex PCR, while the TCRdb copy is restricted to in-frame clones and leaves out a portion. The repertoire holds about 27,000 clones, with approximately 85% as singletons. The source of the sample is a study of PD-1 blockade in classical Hodgkin lymphoma. Time point indicated: cycle 4 day 1 (C4D1), after 6 weeks of nivolumab. After autologous stem cell transplantation all patients relapsed, and prior brentuximab vedotin exposure differed between cohorts. The study purified CD4+ T cells from thawed PBMCs using magnetic negative selection. Best responses included complete response and partial response; otherwise, the best response was progressive disease.

Sequenced here: CD4+ T cells from blood, sampled before the fourth cycle of nivolumab. The TCR comes from a human donor with classical Hodgkin lymphoma. V usage is TRBV4-3 and J usage is TRBJ1-3; D unresolved. The chain's CDR3 is CASSPTSGNTIYF. In DNA form, the CDR3 reads TGCGCCAGCAGCCCCACGTCCGGAAACACCATATATTTT.